This TCR beta chain was recorded in a study of blood T cell repertoires in COVID-19. Across the whole study: Some COVID-19 samples were acute and others convalescent; all came from the United States, Italy and Spain. T cells, B-cell-depleted T cells, or PBMCs provided the cDNA or gDNA that served as material.

V lost 3 bases and J lost 2; bases outside the gene matches: 6. This CDR3 comprises 15 residues. The germline V gene has CDR1 SGDLS and CDR2 YYNGEE. In the source study's methods: Amplified reference gene primers provided the basis for estimating nucleated cell counts. Repertoires were generated with immunoSEQ multiplex PCR, while TCRdb's copy carries only in-frame clones and drops some. Clone size and V and J calls were adopted from that table, with D and trimming inferred from the DNA. The table includes hundreds of thousands of clones, 88% detected once. The V and J genes are TRBV9 and TRBJ1-2, with 8 bases that match TRBD1. Sequenced: peripheral blood. The source is a man of 80 years or more with acute or convalescent COVID-19. Here the CDR3 reads CASSGGTGENYGYTF. CDR3 bases: TGTGCCAGCAGCGGGGGGACAGGCGAAAACTATGGCTACACCTTC. The full variable domain, completed using reference TRBV9 and TRBJ1-2, is DSGVTQTPKHLITATGQRVTLRCSPRSGDLSVYWYQQSLDQGLQFLIQYYNGEERAKGNILERFSAQQFPDLHSELNLSSLELGDSALYFCASSGGTGENYGYTFGSGTRLTVV.